The 17 T cell receptor beta chains below come from one sample, sequenced in a study of blood T cell repertoires in COVID-19. The data were produced by immunoSEQ multiplex PCR, yet TCRdb's version contains in-frame clones alone and is incomplete. This table has 270,000 or so clones, approximately 90% appearing once. The sequencing sample was made of PBMCs or T cells enriched from blood (not recorded which). The receptor source for this set is a woman in her thirties or forties with acute COVID-19.

The chain combines TRBV11-3 with TRBJ2-1; 16 bases match TRBD2. The CDR3 extends over 18 amino acids. V gave up 4 bases and J gave up 4 bases; unmatched junction bases: 7. CDR1 and CDR2 from the germline V gene are SGHNT and YENEEA. CDR3 DNA: TGTGCCAGCAGCTCCGGGACTAGCGGGAGGGGGTCTTACAATGAGCAGTTCTTC. Residues: CASSSGTSGRGSYNEQFF. Supplemented by reference TRBV11-3 and TRBJ2-1, the full variable domain reads EAGVVQSPRYKIIEKKQPVAFWCNPISGHNTLYWYLQNLGQGPELLIRYENEEAVDDSQLPKDRFSAERLKGVDSTLKIQPAELGDSAVYLCASSSGTSGRGSYNEQFFGPGTRLTVL.

This clone was counted a single time. V and J are TRBV7-8 and TRBJ1-5; D not resolved. The germline V gene has CDR1 SGHVS and CDR2 FQNEAQ. Deletions cut 1 base from V and 3 bases from J, with 10 bases between. The CDR3 length is 15 residues. CDR3 coding DNA: TGTGCCAGCAGCTTAGTCCAGGTGAACAATCAGCCCCAGCATTTT. It encodes CASSLVQVNNQPQHF.

V and J are TRBV5-4 and TRBJ1-2; TRBD1 matches 9 bases. CDR1 and CDR2 (germline): SGHNT, YYREEE (reference sequence). This CDR3 region has 16 residues. V trimming: 4 bases; J trimming: 3 bases; junction bases outside the gene matches: 10. The CDR3 region is CASSRGGTGKDYGYTF. The CDR3 nucleotides read TGTGCCAGCAGCAGGGGGGGGACAGGGAAGGACTATGGCTACACCTTC.

The chain couples TRBV28 to TRBJ1-5; D possibly corresponds to TRBD1 (6 bases). From germline, CDR1 is MDHEN and CDR2 SYDVKM. Trimming took 5 bases from V and 5 from J, leaving 13 bases between them. The CDR3 consists of 14 residues. The CDR3 here is CASSRTGSYQPQHF. The CDR3 DNA sequence: TGTGCCAGCAGTCGAACAGGGTCGTATCAGCCCCAGCATTTT.

V is TRBV5-1 and J is TRBJ1-2; 8 nucleotides agree with TRBD1. Germline assignment: CDR1 SGHRS and CDR2 YFSETQ. V lost 2 bases, J lost 7 bases, and 4 bases stayed unmatched. CDR3 length: 13 residues. This CDR3 reads CASSFGTGGGYTF. CDR3 DNA: TGCGCCAGCAGCTTTGGGACAGGTGGTGGCTACACCTTC.

The V call is TRBV29-1, the J call TRBJ2-2; 14 bases align to TRBD2. The ends lost 7 bases at V and 6 bases at J; junction bases unmatched: 4. CDR1 is SQVTM and CDR2 is ANQGSEA in the germline V gene. This CDR3 spans 14 amino acids. CDR3 sequence: CSALGLAGAGELFF. DNA of the CDR3: TGCAGCGCCCTGGGACTAGCGGGAGCCGGGGAGCTGTTTTTT.

The chain combines TRBV5-4 with TRBJ2-3, with 7 bases identical to TRBD2. Germline assignment: CDR1 SGHNT and CDR2 YYREEE (reference sequence). With V trimmed by 4 bases and J by 2 bases, 7 bases remained unmatched. This CDR3 region has 15 residues. Here the CDR3 DNA reads TGTGCCAGCAGCCCCACTAGCGTCTCCACAGATACGCAGTATTTT. It encodes CASSPTSVSTDTQYF.

The gene calls are TRBV5-4 and TRBJ2-5; 7 bases align to TRBD1. Germline CDR1 SGHNT, CDR2 YYREEE (reference sequence). V gave up 6 bases and J gave up 2 bases; unmatched junction bases: 10. CDR3 length: 15 residues. The CDR3 coding sequence is TGTGCCAGCACGAGGGGGCGGCATCAACAAGAGACCCAGTACTTC. Its translation: CASTRGRHQQETQYF. The full variable domain, its missing parts supplied by reference TRBV5-4 and TRBJ2-5, is ETGVTQSPTHLIKTRGQQVTLRCSSQSGHNTVSWYQQALGQGPQFIFQYYREEENGRGNFPPRFSGLQFPNYSSELNVNALELDDSALYLCASTRGRHQQETQYFGPGTRLLVL.

The rearrangement joins TRBV19 to TRBJ2-1; tentative D call: TRBD1 (8 bases). Trimming left V 4 bases short and J 4 bases short, with 17 bases between. This CDR3 is 16 amino acids long. Germline CDR1 is LNHDA and CDR2 is SQIVND (reference sequence). The CDR3 reads CASSTYRGGPYNEQFF. The CDR3 nucleotides are TGTGCCAGTAGTACCTACAGGGGGGGACCTTACAATGAGCAGTTCTTC.

This chain links TRBV28 with TRBJ2-1, with 7 bases identical to TRBD2. Germline assignment: CDR1 MDHEN and CDR2 SYDVKM. This CDR3 contains 15 residues. J was trimmed by 10 bases and V by 5 bases; bases with no gene match: 14. CDR3 nucleotides: TGTGCCAGCAGTGTCTTAGCGGGCGCGGCGGGAGAGCAGTTCTTC. Its protein product is CASSVLAGAAGEQFF.

This clone was detected only once. The chain links TRBV6-5 to TRBJ2-5; D might be TRBD2 (6 bases). The CDR3 is 14 residues long. From germline, CDR1 is MNHEY and CDR2 SVGAGI. Trimming left V 5 bases short and J 3 bases short, with 13 bases between. The CDR3 region is CASSPLRGKETQYF. Written as DNA, the CDR3 is TGTGCCAGCAGTCCCCTTCGCGGGAAAGAGACCCAGTACTTC.

This sequence joins TRBV25-1 and TRBJ2-2; D ambiguous. V lost 4 bases to trimming and J lost 4 bases, with 7 bases between them. The CDR3 length is 13 residues. The germline V gene encodes CDR1 MGHDK and CDR2 SYGVNS. CDR3 DNA sequence: TGTGCCAGCAGTGTGTGGAGCACCGGGGAGCTGTTTTTT. Translated: CASSVWSTGELFF.

A single count supports this clone. The V gene is TRBV5-1, the J gene TRBJ2-3, with D possibly TRBD2 on 6 matching bases. This CDR3 is built from 15 residues. Trimming took off 2 bases at V and 2 bases at J, with 12 bases between the two ends. Per the germline V gene, CDR1 is SGHRS and CDR2 is YFSETQ. This chain's CDR3 is CASSFWAGYTDTQYF. The DNA for the CDR3 is TGCGCCAGCAGCTTTTGGGCGGGATACACAGATACGCAGTATTTT.

V usage is TRBV15 and J usage is TRBJ1-1; unclear D gene. Trimming stripped 0 bases from V and 4 bases from J, with 9 bases between. Germline assignment: CDR1 LNHNV and CDR2 YYDKDF (reference sequence). The CDR3 is made up of 14 amino acids. The CDR3 reads CATSRDLQVTEAFF. CDR3 DNA sequence: TGTGCCACCAGCAGAGACCTCCAGGTCACTGAAGCTTTCTTT.

The rearrangement uses TRBV5-1 and TRBJ2-2; 8 bases map to TRBD2. CDR3 size: 14 residues. Looked up from germline, CDR1 is SGHRS and CDR2 is YFSETQ. V trimming: 4 bases; J trimming: 8 bases; junction bases outside the gene matches: 7. Here the CDR3 DNA reads TGCGCCAGCAGCCCCAGCGGGGGCGCGGGGGAGCTGTTTTTT. This codes for CASSPSGGAGELFF.

The CDR3 region has the DNA TGTGCCAGCAGCTTAGTACAGGGGGGGGACGAGCAGTACTTC. Its protein product is CASSLVQGGDEQYF. The V gene is TRBV5-4, the J gene TRBJ2-7, with a weak D call TRBD1 (8 bases). Trimming took 2 bases from V and 5 from J, leaving 14 bases between them. This CDR3 is built from 14 residues. Germline CDR1 reads SGHNT; CDR2 reads YYREEE (reference sequence).

The V and J genes are TRBV27 and TRBJ2-1; the match to TRBD1 covers 8 bases. The V and J ends lost 5 bases and 10 bases, in that order; junction bases with no gene match: 13. The CDR3 contains 15 residues. Germline values: CDR1 MNHEY, CDR2 SMNVEV (reference sequence). In DNA form, the CDR3 reads TGTGCCAGCAGTCGGGACAGCCTCGGGGACAGGGAGCAGTTCTTC. Protein: CASSRDSLGDREQFF.